The rows below give T cell receptor beta chains drawn from one sample of a study of beta chain features in type 1 diabetes. Using immunoSEQ multiplex PCR, the repertoire was profiled, and TCRdb retains in-frame clones only, with some absent. The repertoire holds approximately 160,000 clones, with around 8% as singletons. The sequencing sample was made of central memory CD4+ T cells from blood. These receptors originate from a man aged 18-30 years in good health. Both conserved end residues are part of each CDR3. D genes are given only for firm matches. For some rows the clone size is stated as once, few or many, or as a class when expanded; others skip it.

j_call,clone_size,d_call,v_call,cdr3_nt,cdr3_aa
TRBJ2-5,few,TRBD1,TRBV7-9,TGTGCCAGCAGCGGACAGGGACTCCAAGAGACCCAGTACTTC,CASSGQGLQETQYF
TRBJ2-3,many,TRBD2,TRBV5-6,TGTGCCAGCAGCTTAACTAGCGGGAGTACGAATACGCAGTATTTT,CASSLTSGSTNTQYF
TRBJ2-7,-,-,TRBV7-2,TGTGCCAGCAGCTTAGCATCGGCATCGCGGGAGCAGTACTTC,CASSLASASREQYF
TRBJ2-2,-,TRBD2,TRBV5-1,TGCGCCAGCAGCCTCGGACTCACGCGGGAGGGAATCGGGGAGCTGTTTTTT,CASSLGLTREGIGELFF
TRBJ2-5,few,-,TRBV19,TGTGCCAGTAGCCGGACAGCGACCTACCAAGAGACCCAGTACTTC,CASSRTATYQETQYF
TRBJ1-1,few,TRBD1,TRBV7-2,TGTGCCAGCAGCTTTAGACAGGGGGATGAAGCTTTCTTT,CASSFRQGDEAFF
TRBJ2-3,-,TRBD2,TRBV5-6,TGTGCCAGCAGCTTTGGTACTAGCGGGGTTAGCACAGATACGCAGTATTTT,CASSFGTSGVSTDTQYF
TRBJ1-1,few,TRBD1,TRBV18,TGTGCCAGCTCACCAGCAACAGGGGACACTGAAGCTTTCTTT,CASSPATGDTEAFF
TRBJ1-3,-,-,TRBV5-1,TGCGCCTCTGACTGGGGGCCCGGGGCCTCCTCTGGAAACACCATATATTTT,CASDWGPGASSGNTIYF
TRBJ1-1,-,-,TRBV2,TGTGCCAGCAGTGACAGGGACACTGAAGCTTTCTTT,CASSDRDTEAFF
TRBJ2-2,-,TRBD2,TRBV30,TGTGCCTGTAACGGACTAGCGGGGAACACCGGGGAGCTGTTTTTT,CACNGLAGNTGELFF
TRBJ2-5,-,-,TRBV4-3,TGCGCCAGCAGCCCGTCTGGATCTCGGGTTGAGACCCAGTACTTC,CASSPSGSRVETQYF
TRBJ2-7,-,-,TRBV19,TGTGCCAGTAGTATCGGGCAGGGATCCTACGAGCAGTACTTC,CASSIGQGSYEQYF
TRBJ1-2,-,TRBD1,TRBV5-4,TGTGCCAGCAGCCTTCCACCGGGACAGGGGTATGGCTACACCTTC,CASSLPPGQGYGYTF
TRBJ1-5,-,-,TRBV28,TGTGCCAGCAGTTTAACAGGGATGGTTCAGCCCCAGCATTTT,CASSLTGMVQPQHF
TRBJ1-1,-,TRBD1,TRBV19,TGTGCCAGTAGTATGGGACAGGGAGTGGAAGCTTTCTTT,CASSMGQGVEAFF
TRBJ2-2,few,-,TRBV6-6,TGTGCCAGCAGTGGTCAACAGGGCCAAAACACCGGGGAGCTGTTTTTT,CASSGQQGQNTGELFF
TRBJ2-3,few,-,TRBV4-2,TGTGCCAGCAGCCAAGGAGAGAGAGATACGCAGTATTTT,CASSQGERDTQYF
TRBJ2-7,many,TRBD2,TRBV28,TGTGCCAGCACCCCGGGAGGGGCCTCCGAGCAGTACTTC,CASTPGGASEQYF
TRBJ2-1,-,-,TRBV28,TGTGCCAGCAGTTTCGGCGGGATAACTAGCTACAATGAGCAGTTCTTC,CASSFGGITSYNEQFF
TRBJ2-5,few,TRBD1,TRBV29-1,TGCAGCGCCCTGGACAGGGGTTTGAGAGAGACCCAGTACTTC,CSALDRGLRETQYF
TRBJ1-1,-,TRBD1,TRBV28,TGTGCCAGCAATTTGCCCGACAGGGCAGAAGCTTTCTTT,CASNLPDRAEAFF
TRBJ1-2,-,TRBD1,TRBV25-1,TGTGCCAGCAGTGGACCGGGACAGCCTGCGAATGGCTACACCTTC,CASSGPGQPANGYTF
TRBJ2-5,few,TRBD1,TRBV5-4,TGTGCCAGCAGCCCGGGGACAGGGGAACGGGAGACCCAGTACTTC,CASSPGTGERETQYF
TRBJ2-3,-,-,TRBV6-1,TGTGCCAGCGTGGAGGGGAGCACAGATACGCAGTATTTT,CASVEGSTDTQYF
TRBJ1-4,few,TRBD1,TRBV2,TGTGCCAGCAGAGCGAGGGGGCATGCTAATGAAAAACTGTTTTTT,CASRARGHANEKLFF
TRBJ2-5,few,TRBD2,TRBV9,TGTGCCAGCAGCCCGGGAGGGGCAATGGGCGGAGGGACCCAGTACTTC,CASSPGGAMGGGTQYF
TRBJ2-7,few,TRBD2,TRBV6-5,TGTGCCAGCAGTTTAGCTAGCGGGGGGTTATACGAGCAGTACTTC,CASSLASGGLYEQYF
TRBJ1-2,few,-,TRBV7-2,TGTGCCAGCAGCTTAGTACAGCCTTATGGCTACACCTTC,CASSLVQPYGYTF
TRBJ1-2,-,TRBD1,TRBV7-9,TGTGCCAGCAGACGAGACAGGGAAAAGTCTTATGGCTACACCTTC,CASRRDREKSYGYTF
TRBJ2-5,many,-,TRBV5-1,TGCGCCAGCAGATTTGGAGGCCTGGCGGGATATGGCGGAGAGACCCAGTACTTC,CASRFGGLAGYGGETQYF
TRBJ2-4,many,TRBD2,TRBV15,TGTGCCACCAGCAGGGGGACGGGGGGGAACATTCAGTACTTC,CATSRGTGGNIQYF
TRBJ1-2,-,-,TRBV29-1,TGCAGCGTTGTAAGGAACAGGGCGGATGGCTACACCTTC,CSVVRNRADGYTF
TRBJ2-3,few,-,TRBV7-2,TGTGCCAGCAGCTTGGGCGTGGGTTGGAGCACAGATACGCAGTATTTT,CASSLGVGWSTDTQYF
TRBJ2-5,-,-,TRBV7-2,TGTGCCAGCAGCTTGGAGGGGCAGCTCCAAGAGACCCAGTACTTC,CASSLEGQLQETQYF
TRBJ1-1,-,-,TRBV5-1,TGCGCCAGCAGCTTGGCCTCAGGTGGGACTGAAGCTTTCTTT,CASSLASGGTEAFF
TRBJ2-7,few,-,TRBV28,TGTGCCAGCAGTTTAGCCGACCCGGGGTACGAGCAGTACTTC,CASSLADPGYEQYF
TRBJ2-5,many,-,TRBV2,TGTGCCAGCAGTGAACTGACTGGGGAGACCCAGTACTTC,CASSELTGETQYF
TRBJ2-7,few,-,TRBV7-2,TGTGCCAGCAGCAACACCTACAGCTACGAGCAGTACTTC,CASSNTYSYEQYF
TRBJ2-6,few,TRBD2,TRBV4-2,TGTGCCAGCAGCCAAGAAGCGCTCGGTTGGCTTCCAGCGGGAGGTGCTGGGGCCAACGTCCTGACTTTC,CASSQEALGWLPAGGAGANVLTF
TRBJ2-7,-,TRBD2,TRBV18,TGTGCCAGCTCACCCGCGGGGGGGCCTTCCTACGAGCAGTACTTC,CASSPAGGPSYEQYF